These 25 T cell receptor beta chains originate from one sample sequenced in a study of control samples from healthy donors and cancer patients. Here immunoSEQ multiplex PCR was the method, and the copy in TCRdb shows in-frame clones only, minus some. Of 65,000 to 100,000 clones listed, 80% to 90% are singletons. The source material was blood. Receptors were obtained from a man aged 45-60 years in good health.

In this sample, this clone turned up a few times. The V call is TRBV4-3, the J call TRBJ2-3; D uncertain. This CDR3 has 15 residues. Germline CDR1 LGHNA, CDR2 YSLEER. Trimming left V 1 base short and J 4 bases short, with 12 bases between. The CDR3 sequence is CASSQGIGDADTQYF. CDR3 bases: TGCGCCAGCAGCCAAGGTATCGGCGATGCAGATACGCAGTATTTT.

V and J are TRBV14 and TRBJ2-1, with a tentative D call TRBD2 (6 bases). The V and J ends lost 3 bases and 3 bases respectively, with 12 bases between them. Germline loops: CDR1 SGHDN, CDR2 FVKESK. The CDR3 length is 15 residues. The CDR3 bases are TGTGCCAGCAGCCATTCACCGGGACTCTACAATGAGCAGTTCTTC. This translates into CASSHSPGLYNEQFF.

The CDR3 sequence is CASSRRTGTPIYEQYF. CDR3 bases: TGTGCCAGCAGCCGGCGAACCGGGACTCCCATCTACGAGCAGTACTTC. The chain carries TRBV13 and TRBJ2-7; D perhaps matches TRBD2 (6 bases). Trimming took off 5 bases at V and 3 bases at J, with 20 bases between the two ends. Germline assignment: CDR1 PRHDT and CDR2 FYEKMQ (reference sequence). This CDR3 is 16 amino acids long.

The V call is TRBV4-1, the J call TRBJ2-1, with TRBD1 matching over 8 bases. V dropped 1 base and J dropped 3; count of bases not matched to a gene: 5. CDR3 length: 16 residues. Germline V gene sequence: CDR1 MGHRA, CDR2 YSYEKL. The CDR3 nucleotides read TGCGCCAGCAGCCAAGTGGACAGGGCTAGCTACAATGAGCAGTTCTTC. Protein sequence: CASSQVDRASYNEQFF.

This chain joins TRBV5-1 and TRBJ2-2; TRBD2 might be the D (6 bases). CDR3 length equals 14 residues. Germline V gives CDR1 SGHRS, CDR2 YFSETQ. The V end was cut by 3 bases, the J end by 6 bases, with 12 bases between. CDR3 nucleotides: TGCGCCAGCAGCTCGGGACTGAGATCCGGGGAGCTGTTTTTT. It specifies CASSSGLRSGELFF. Variable domain in full (rest from reference TRBV5-1 and TRBJ2-2): KAGVTQTPRYLIKTRGQQVTLSCSPISGHRSVSWYQQTPGQGLQFLFEYFSETQRNKGNFPGRFSGRQFSNSRSEMNVSTLELGDSALYLCASSSGLRSGELFFGEGSRLTVL.

This clone was found once. The chain links TRBV30 to TRBJ2-1, with D perhaps matching TRBD2 (5 bases). The germline V gene encodes CDR1 GTSNPN and CDR2 SVGIG (reference sequence). V lost 5 bases and J 0 bases, leaving 11 bases between the germline ends. This CDR3 region has 14 residues. The CDR3: CAWARTSSYNEQFF. DNA of the CDR3: TGTGCCTGGGCTAGAACTAGCTCCTACAATGAGCAGTTCTTC.

The genes are TRBV15 and TRBJ1-4; no clear D. CDR3 size: 13 residues. V was clipped by 3 bases and J by 5 bases, with 7 bases between them. Germline V gene data show CDR1 as LNHNV and CDR2 as YYDKDF (reference sequence). This chain's CDR3 is CATSRSANEKLFF. The CDR3 bases are TGTGCCACCAGCAGGTCAGCCAATGAAAAACTGTTTTTT.

This chain connects TRBV10-2 to TRBJ1-5; D might be TRBD1 (6 bases). Germline CDR1 is WSHSY and CDR2 is SAAADI. V lost 3 bases, J lost 3 bases, and 12 bases lay in between. There are 15 residues in the CDR3. CDR3 residues: CASSERGGNNQPQHF. The CDR3 coding sequence is TGCGCCAGCAGTGAAAGAGGGGGAAACAATCAGCCCCAGCATTTT.

V is TRBV7-2 and J is TRBJ2-1; D may correspond to TRBD1 or TRBD2 (5 bases each). This CDR3 has 13 residues. Germline V gene lookup returns CDR1 SGHTA and CDR2 FQGNSA. With 6 bases removed from V and 6 bases from J, the gap between germline ends came to 12 bases. CDR3 coding DNA: TGTGCCAGCAGTCTCCAGGGACGCAATGAGCAGTTCTTC. Translating it yields CASSLQGRNEQFF.

The chain joins TRBV2 to TRBJ1-5; TRBD1 is a possible D gene (5 bases). The CDR3 loop spans 15 amino acids. Per germline, CDR1 SNHLY and CDR2 FYNNEI. Trimming left V 3 bases short and J 0 bases short, with 9 bases between. In nucleotides, the CDR3 is TGTGCCAGCAGTGAGACAGCCCATAGCAATCAGCCCCAGCATTTT. This sequence encodes CASSETAHSNQPQHF.

The chain is built from TRBV13 and TRBJ2-5, with TRBD2 identical over 12 bases. Germline-derived CDR1 and CDR2 are PRHDT and FYEKMQ (reference sequence). The length of the CDR3 is 15 residues. V was pared by 6 bases and J by 5 bases, with 7 bases of the junction left unmatched. This CDR3 reads CASSSLAGGLETQYF. The DNA of the CDR3 is TGTGCCAGCAGTTCACTAGCGGGGGGTCTGGAGACCCAGTACTTC.

The V and J genes are TRBV5-1 and TRBJ1-1, with 11 nucleotides matching TRBD1. The length of the CDR3 is 16 residues. Germline assignment: CDR1 SGHRS and CDR2 YFSETQ. V gave up 1 base and J gave up 1 base; unmatched junction bases: 3. The CDR3 protein is CASSLWTGGANTEAFF. The DNA of the CDR3 is TGCGCCAGCAGCTTGTGGACAGGGGGCGCGAACACTGAAGCTTTCTTT.

V and J are TRBV5-4 and TRBJ1-2; D remains ambiguous. The CDR3 totals 13 residues. V was clipped by 4 bases and J by 5 bases, with 12 bases between them. Germline CDR1 is SGHNT and CDR2 is YYREEE (reference sequence). The CDR3 DNA is TGTGCCAGCAGCACTCCTGGTGAATATGGCTACACCTTC. This encodes CASSTPGEYGYTF. Full variable domain (remainder filled in from reference TRBV5-4 and TRBJ1-2): ETGVTQSPTHLIKTRGQQVTLRCSSQSGHNTVSWYQQALGQGPQFIFQYYREEENGRGNFPPRFSGLQFPNYSSELNVNALELDDSALYLCASSTPGEYGYTFGSGTRLTVV.

The table lists this clone with a few counts. This rearrangement joins TRBV6-1 to TRBJ2-7, with 8 bases matching TRBD2. The length of the CDR3 is 15 residues. Germline V gives CDR1 MNHNS, CDR2 SASEGT. The J segment lost 3 bases and the V segment lost 2 bases, leaving 6 bases of the junction unmatched. The CDR3 loop is CASSELPSGYYEQYF. The DNA for the CDR3 is TGTGCCAGCAGTGAATTGCCTAGCGGGTACTACGAGCAGTACTTC.

The V gene is TRBV10-3, the J gene TRBJ1-4; weak D call: TRBD1 (5 bases). The CDR3 has 16 amino acids. The germline V gene encodes CDR1 ENHRY and CDR2 SYGVKD. With 2 bases removed from V and 3 bases from J, the gap between germline ends came to 13 bases. CDR3 in DNA: TGTGCCATCAGTGAGGGAGTGGGGCGAGCTAATGAAAAACTGTTTTTT. It specifies CAISEGVGRANEKLFF.

The CDR3 nucleotides read TGTGCCAGCAGTGAAGAACCAGGGGCAAAACTGTTTTTT. Its protein is CASSEEPGAKLFF. The chain joins TRBV6-1 to TRBJ1-4; possible D gene TRBD1, 6 bases. Germline assignment: CDR1 MNHNS and CDR2 SASEGT. Trimming pared 1 base from V and 10 bases from J, leaving 10 bases between. CDR3 length equals 13 residues.

V is TRBV2 and J is TRBJ1-2; a possible D gene is TRBD1 (6 bases). V gave up 6 bases and J gave up 7 bases, with 18 bases separating them. The CDR3 extends over 14 amino acids. Germline V gene lookup returns CDR1 SNHLY and CDR2 FYNNEI. Here the CDR3 DNA reads TGTGCCAGCAGCGTAGGACAGATTTGGAGTGGCTACACCTTC. Its translation is CASSVGQIWSGYTF.

This CDR3 is CAILGTSGSPEQFF. In DNA, the CDR3 is TGTGCCATCCTGGGGACTAGCGGGAGTCCTGAGCAGTTCTTC. The rearrangement joins TRBV2 to TRBJ2-1; 14 positions match TRBD2. With V trimmed by 10 bases and J by 9 bases, 8 bases remained unmatched. This CDR3 has 14 amino acids. Germline CDR1 reads SNHLY; CDR2 reads FYNNEI. The full variable domain, rest sourced from reference TRBV2 and TRBJ2-1, is EPEVTQTPSHQVTQMGQEVILRCVPISNHLYFYWYRQILGQKVEFLVSFYNNEISEKSEIFDDQFSVERPDGSNFTLKIRSTKLEDSAMYFCAILGTSGSPEQFFGPGTRLTVL.

This chain connects TRBV6-2 or TRBV6-3 to TRBJ2-1; 14 bases agree with TRBD2. V gave up 5 bases and J gave up 8 bases; unmatched junction bases: 8. The germline gives CDR1 MNHEY, CDR2 SVGEGT. CDR3 length: 16 residues. The CDR3 sequence: CASSDRTSGGRDEQFF. CDR3 bases: TGTGCCAGCAGTGACAGGACTAGCGGGGGGAGAGATGAGCAGTTCTTC.

This chain joins TRBV7-2 and TRBJ2-2; D may be TRBD1 (6 bases). The CDR3 length is 16 residues. Looked up from germline, CDR1 is SGHTA and CDR2 is FQGNSA. The germline V and J ends were trimmed by 0 bases and 7 bases, with 15 bases remaining between them. CDR3 loop: CASSLANRAINGELFF. The CDR3 bases are TGTGCCAGCAGCTTAGCGAACAGGGCTATCAACGGGGAGCTGTTTTTT.

The chain employs TRBV6-5 and TRBJ2-2; 7 bases agree with TRBD1. Trimming took 11 bases from V and 3 from J; bases not matched to a gene: 6. Germline V gene sequence: CDR1 MNHEY, CDR2 SVGAGI. The CDR3 length is 13 residues. The CDR3 reads CASTGAYTGELFF. As DNA, the CDR3 is TGTGCCTCAACAGGGGCGTACACCGGGGAGCTGTTTTTT.

This clone has only a few counts. The chain employs TRBV24-1 and TRBJ1-2; possible D gene TRBD1, 6 bases. From germline, CDR1 is KGHDR and CDR2 SFDVKD. This CDR3 is built from 15 residues. Trimming removed 4 bases from V and 8 bases from J, with 19 bases in between. CDR3 nucleotide sequence: TGTGCCACCAGTGACACGACAGGTCCGGGAGGAGGCTACACCTTC. It translates to CATSDTTGPGGGYTF.

This clone was found many times. This chain joins TRBV6-4 and TRBJ1-1; D gene uncertain. This CDR3 is built from 13 residues. Germline CDR1 reads MRHNA; CDR2 reads SNTAGT. V lost 3 bases and J 2 bases, leaving 7 bases between the germline ends. CDR3 bases: TGTGCCAGCAGTGAAATCCCCAACACTGAAGCTTTCTTT. Its protein is CASSEIPNTEAFF.

The rearrangement uses TRBV11-2 and TRBJ2-3, with 10 bases lining up with TRBD2. Trimming at V came to 4 bases and at J to 6 bases, leaving 19 bases not matched to a gene. In germline, CDR1 is SGHAT, CDR2 FQNNGV. CDR3 length: 19 residues. This CDR3 is CASSSAWARVAGGGDTQYF. In DNA, the CDR3 is TGTGCCAGCAGCTCCGCCTGGGCTAGGGTAGCGGGAGGCGGTGATACGCAGTATTTT.

The chain is built from TRBV7-3 and TRBJ2-3, with a possible D match to TRBD2 (6 bases). CDR1 is SGHTA, CDR2 FQGTGA, per germline. The germline V and J ends were trimmed by 3 bases and 5 bases, with 9 bases remaining between them. The CDR3 is made up of 13 amino acids. This CDR3 is CASSFGGKDTQYF. In DNA form, the CDR3 reads TGTGCCAGCAGCTTCGGAGGGAAAGATACGCAGTATTTT.